The source of this TCR beta chain is a study of T cell responses to AZD1222 COVID-19 vaccine. Profiled with immunoSEQ multiplex PCR; TCRdb holds only in-frame clones, not every one. The sample shows 95,000 to 110,000 clones, about 92% of them seen only once. The germline V gene has CDR1 MNHEY and CDR2 SVGAGI. CDR3 size: 14 residues. V shed 6 bases, J shed 7 bases, and the junction held 6 bases outside the gene matches. The rearrangement links TRBV6-5 to TRBJ1-6, with 7 bases fitting TRBD1. This sequence was found in an adult in good health. The sample in question was peripheral blood, obtained on day 0 of AZD1222 vaccination. The CDR3 loop reads CASSPGGGNSPLHF. For the CDR3, the DNA is TGTGCCAGCAGCCCAGGGGGTGGGAATTCACCCCTCCACTTT.